The clone carrying this TCR beta chain showed up just a few times. This record comes from a study of T cells in Graves' hyperthyroidism and ophthalmopathy. Turning to the study itself: Blood from the periphery was taken at initial diagnosis, before any treatment.

The CDR3 has 13 residues. The V gene's germline CDR1 is DFQATT and CDR2 SNEGSKA (reference sequence). TCR beta CDR3 regions were amplified from RNA transcripts. The HTBI primer set drove a first-round RT-PCR of the TCR CDR3. One entry per CDR3 protein results from TCRdb running MiXCR on the multiplex PCR reads. The sample has 550,000 to 600,000 distinct CDR3 sequences, around 17% seen once. Stable Graves' hyperthyroidism denoted no ophthalmopathy progression over 18 months. The clonotype comes from a woman aged 18-30 years with Graves' hyperthyroidism. This sequence joins TRBV20-1 and TRBJ2-5, with D unresolved. Material for sequencing was blood. The CDR3 loop is CRAFSPTQETQYF. The CDR3 nucleotides read TGCAGAGCCTTCTCTCCGACACAAGAGACCCAGTACTTC.